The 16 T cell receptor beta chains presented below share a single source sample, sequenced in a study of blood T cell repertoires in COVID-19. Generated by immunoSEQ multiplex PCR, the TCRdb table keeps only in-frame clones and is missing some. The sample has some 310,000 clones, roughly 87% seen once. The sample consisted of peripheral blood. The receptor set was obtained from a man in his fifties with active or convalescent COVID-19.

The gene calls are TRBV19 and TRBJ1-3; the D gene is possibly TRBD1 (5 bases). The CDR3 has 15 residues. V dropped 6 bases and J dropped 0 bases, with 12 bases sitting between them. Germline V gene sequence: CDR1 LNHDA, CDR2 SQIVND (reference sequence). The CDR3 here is CASRETGDSGNTIYF. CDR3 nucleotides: TGTGCCAGTAGAGAGACGGGGGACTCTGGAAACACCATATATTTT.

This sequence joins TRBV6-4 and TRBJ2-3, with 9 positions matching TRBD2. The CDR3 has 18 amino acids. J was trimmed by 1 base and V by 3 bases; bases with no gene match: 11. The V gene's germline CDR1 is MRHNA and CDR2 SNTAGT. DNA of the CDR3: TGTGCCAGCAGTGAGTTTTGGGTGATAGCGGGGGGCACAGATACGCAGTATTTT. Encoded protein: CASSEFWVIAGGTDTQYF.

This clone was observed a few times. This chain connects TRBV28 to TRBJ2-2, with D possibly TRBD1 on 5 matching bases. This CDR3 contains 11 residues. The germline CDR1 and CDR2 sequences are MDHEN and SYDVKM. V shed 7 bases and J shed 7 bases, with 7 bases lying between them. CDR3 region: CASIQDGELFF. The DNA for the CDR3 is TGTGCCAGCATACAGGACGGGGAGCTGTTTTTT.

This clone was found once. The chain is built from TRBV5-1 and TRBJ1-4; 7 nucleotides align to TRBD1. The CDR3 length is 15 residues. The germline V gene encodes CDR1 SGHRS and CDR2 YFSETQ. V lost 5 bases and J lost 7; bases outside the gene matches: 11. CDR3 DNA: TGCGCCAGCAGTGAGGGGGCGAACTCTGGTGAAAAACTGTTTTTT. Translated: CASSEGANSGEKLFF.

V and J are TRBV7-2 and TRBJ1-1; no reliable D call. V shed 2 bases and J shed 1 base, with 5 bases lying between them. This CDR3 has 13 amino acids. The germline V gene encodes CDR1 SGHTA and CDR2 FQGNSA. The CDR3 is CASSLSRNTEAFF. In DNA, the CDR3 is TGTGCCAGCAGCTTATCGCGGAACACTGAAGCTTTCTTT.

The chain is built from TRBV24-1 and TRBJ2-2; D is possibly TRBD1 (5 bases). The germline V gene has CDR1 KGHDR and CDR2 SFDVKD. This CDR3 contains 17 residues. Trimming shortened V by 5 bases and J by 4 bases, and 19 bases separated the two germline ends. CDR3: CATSVSLGRVSTGELFF. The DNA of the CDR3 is TGTGCCACCAGTGTATCGCTCGGCAGGGTCAGCACCGGGGAGCTGTTTTTT.

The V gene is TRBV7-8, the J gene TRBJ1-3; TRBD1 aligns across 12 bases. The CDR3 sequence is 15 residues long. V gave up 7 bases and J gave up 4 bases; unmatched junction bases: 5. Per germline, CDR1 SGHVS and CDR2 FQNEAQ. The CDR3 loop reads CASIKGQGAGNTIYF. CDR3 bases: TGTGCCAGCATCAAGGGACAGGGGGCCGGAAACACCATATATTTT.

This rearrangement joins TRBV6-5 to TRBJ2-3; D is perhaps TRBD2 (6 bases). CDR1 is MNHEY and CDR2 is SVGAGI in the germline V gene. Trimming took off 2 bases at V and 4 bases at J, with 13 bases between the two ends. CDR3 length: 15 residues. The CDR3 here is CASSYRRERADTQYF. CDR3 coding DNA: TGTGCCAGCAGTTACCGGAGGGAGAGAGCAGATACGCAGTATTTT.

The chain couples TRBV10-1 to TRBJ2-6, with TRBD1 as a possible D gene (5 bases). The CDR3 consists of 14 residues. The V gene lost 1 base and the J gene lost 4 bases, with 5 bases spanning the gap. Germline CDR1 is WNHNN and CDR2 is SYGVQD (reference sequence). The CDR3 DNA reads TGCGCCAGCAGTGAGTACAGGGGGGCCAACGTCCTGACTTTC. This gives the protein CASSEYRGANVLTF.

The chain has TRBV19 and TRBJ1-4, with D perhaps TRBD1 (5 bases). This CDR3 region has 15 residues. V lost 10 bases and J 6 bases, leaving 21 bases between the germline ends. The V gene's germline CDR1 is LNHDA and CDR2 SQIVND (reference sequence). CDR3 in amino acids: CATSSRGTSHEKLFF. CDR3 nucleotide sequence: TGTGCCACTTCGTCCCGGGGGACGAGTCATGAAAAACTGTTTTTT.

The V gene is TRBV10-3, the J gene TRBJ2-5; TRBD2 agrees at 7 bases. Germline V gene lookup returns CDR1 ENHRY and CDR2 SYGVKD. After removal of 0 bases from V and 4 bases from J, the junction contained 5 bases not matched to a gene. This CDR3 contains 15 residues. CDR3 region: CAISESRGGTETQYF. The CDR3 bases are TGTGCCATCAGTGAGTCGCGGGGAGGGACAGAGACCCAGTACTTC.

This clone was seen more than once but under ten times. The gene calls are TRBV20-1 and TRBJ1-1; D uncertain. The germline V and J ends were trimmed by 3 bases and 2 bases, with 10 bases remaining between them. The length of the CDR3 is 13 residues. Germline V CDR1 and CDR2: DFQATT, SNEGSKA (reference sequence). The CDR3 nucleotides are TGCAGTGCTAGTAGAGACACAAACACTGAAGCTTTCTTT. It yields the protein CSASRDTNTEAFF.

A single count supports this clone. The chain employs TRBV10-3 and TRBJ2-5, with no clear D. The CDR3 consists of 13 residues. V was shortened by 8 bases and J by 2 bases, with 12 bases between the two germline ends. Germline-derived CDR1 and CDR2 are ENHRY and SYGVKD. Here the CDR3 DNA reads TGTGCCATCCGCCCGCAGTATCAAGAGACCCAGTACTTC. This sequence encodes CAIRPQYQETQYF.

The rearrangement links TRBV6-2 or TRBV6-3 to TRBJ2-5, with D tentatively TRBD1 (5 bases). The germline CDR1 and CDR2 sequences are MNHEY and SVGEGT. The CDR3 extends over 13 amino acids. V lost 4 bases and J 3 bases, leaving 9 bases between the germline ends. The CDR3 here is CASSSTVKETQYF. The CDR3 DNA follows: TGTGCCAGCAGTTCGACAGTGAAAGAGACCCAGTACTTC.

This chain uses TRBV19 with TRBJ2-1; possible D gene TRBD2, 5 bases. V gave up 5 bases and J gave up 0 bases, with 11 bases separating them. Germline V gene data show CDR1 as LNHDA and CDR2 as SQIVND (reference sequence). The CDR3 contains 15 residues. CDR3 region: CASSLSGASYNEQFF. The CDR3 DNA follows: TGTGCCAGTAGTTTGAGCGGTGCCTCCTACAATGAGCAGTTCTTC.

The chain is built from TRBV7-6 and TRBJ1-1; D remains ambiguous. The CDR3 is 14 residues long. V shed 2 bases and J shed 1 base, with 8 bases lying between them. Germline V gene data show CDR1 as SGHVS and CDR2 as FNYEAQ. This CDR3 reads CASSLNRGNTEAFF. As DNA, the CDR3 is TGTGCCAGCAGCTTAAATCGGGGGAACACTGAAGCTTTCTTT.